The entry below describes one T cell receptor (beta chain). Its target is unknown. This CDR3 contains 14 residues. Germline lookup yields CDR1 MNHNS and CDR2 SASEGT. V was clipped by 2 bases and J by 2 bases, with 9 bases between them. These data originate in a study of T cells after yellow fever vaccination. Study-wide findings and caveats: Although most clonotypes did not, a small share appeared in both CD4 and CD8 compartments. Contaminating bulk clonotypes could be abundant in FACS-sorted repertoires. Reappearance after the booster was seen for most primary-vaccination clones, at 95% to 96% CD4 and 80% to 90% CD8.

A universal primer site and UMIs were added as TCR cDNA was made by 5'RACE template switching. TCRdb passed the 5' RACE reads through MiXCR, listing each CDR3 protein once. The sample records some 350,000 distinct CDR3 sequences, roughly 8.7% being singletons. Sequences were derived from PBMCs, sampled on the day of the first yellow fever vaccination. This sequence was found in a man aged 18-30 years who received the YFV17D yellow fever vaccine. This chain joins TRBV6-1 and TRBJ1-2, with D hard to call. The CDR3 spells CASSEYGFNYGYTF. CDR3 bases: TGTGCCAGCAGTGAATACGGGTTCAACTATGGCTACACCTTC.